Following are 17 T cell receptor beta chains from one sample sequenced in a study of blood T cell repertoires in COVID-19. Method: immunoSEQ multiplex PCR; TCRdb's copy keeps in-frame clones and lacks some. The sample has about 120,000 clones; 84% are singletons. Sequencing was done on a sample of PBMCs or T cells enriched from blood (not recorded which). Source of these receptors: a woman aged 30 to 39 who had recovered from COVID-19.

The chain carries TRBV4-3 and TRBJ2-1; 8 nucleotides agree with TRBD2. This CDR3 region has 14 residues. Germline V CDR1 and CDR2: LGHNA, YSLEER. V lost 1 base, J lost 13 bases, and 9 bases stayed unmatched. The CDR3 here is CASSQAAAGDLQFF. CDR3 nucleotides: TGCGCCAGCAGCCAAGCTGCAGCGGGGGACCTCCAGTTCTTC.

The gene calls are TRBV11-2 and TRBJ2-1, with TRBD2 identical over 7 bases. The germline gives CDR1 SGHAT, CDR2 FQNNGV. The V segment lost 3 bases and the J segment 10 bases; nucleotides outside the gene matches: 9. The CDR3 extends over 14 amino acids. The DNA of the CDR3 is TGTGCCAGCAGCTTTGACCGGGGAGGGGCAGAGCAGTTCTTC. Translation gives CASSFDRGGAEQFF.

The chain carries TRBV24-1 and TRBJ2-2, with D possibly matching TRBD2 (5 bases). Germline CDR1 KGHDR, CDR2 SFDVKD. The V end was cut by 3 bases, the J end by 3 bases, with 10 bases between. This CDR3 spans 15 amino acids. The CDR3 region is CATSDPSGYTGELFF. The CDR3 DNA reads TGTGCCACCAGTGATCCCAGCGGTTACACCGGGGAGCTGTTTTTT.

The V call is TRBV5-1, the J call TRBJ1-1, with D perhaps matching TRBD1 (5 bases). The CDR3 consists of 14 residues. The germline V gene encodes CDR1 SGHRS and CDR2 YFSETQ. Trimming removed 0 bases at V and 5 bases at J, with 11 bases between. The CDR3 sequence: CASSLARGRTEAFF. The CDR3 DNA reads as TGCGCCAGCAGCTTGGCGCGGGGGAGGACTGAAGCTTTCTTT.

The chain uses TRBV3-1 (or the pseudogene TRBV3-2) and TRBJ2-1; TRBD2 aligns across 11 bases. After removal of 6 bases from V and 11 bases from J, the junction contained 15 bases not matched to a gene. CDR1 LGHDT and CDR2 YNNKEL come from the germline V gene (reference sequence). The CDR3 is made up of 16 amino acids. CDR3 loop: CASRHEGLAVRGQQFF. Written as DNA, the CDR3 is TGTGCCAGCAGGCACGAGGGACTAGCGGTTCGGGGGCAGCAGTTCTTC.

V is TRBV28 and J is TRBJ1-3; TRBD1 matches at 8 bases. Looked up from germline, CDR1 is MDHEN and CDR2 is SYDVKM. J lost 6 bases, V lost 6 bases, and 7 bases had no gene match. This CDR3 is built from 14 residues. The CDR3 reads CASSSRQGSNTIYF. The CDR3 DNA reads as TGTGCCAGCAGCTCTCGACAGGGGTCAAACACCATATATTTT.

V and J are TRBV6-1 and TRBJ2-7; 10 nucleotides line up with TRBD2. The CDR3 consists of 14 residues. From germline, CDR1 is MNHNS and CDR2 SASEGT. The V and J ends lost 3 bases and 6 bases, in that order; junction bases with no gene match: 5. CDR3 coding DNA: TGTGCCAGCAGTGAGGCGGGACTAGCGCGCGAGCAGTACTTC. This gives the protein CASSEAGLAREQYF.

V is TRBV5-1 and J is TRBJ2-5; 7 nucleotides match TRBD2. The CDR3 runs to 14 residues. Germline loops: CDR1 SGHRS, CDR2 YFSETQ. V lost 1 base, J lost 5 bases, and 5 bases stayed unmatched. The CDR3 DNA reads TGCGCCAGCAGCTTGACGGGAGGTAGGGAGACCCAGTACTTC. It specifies CASSLTGGRETQYF.

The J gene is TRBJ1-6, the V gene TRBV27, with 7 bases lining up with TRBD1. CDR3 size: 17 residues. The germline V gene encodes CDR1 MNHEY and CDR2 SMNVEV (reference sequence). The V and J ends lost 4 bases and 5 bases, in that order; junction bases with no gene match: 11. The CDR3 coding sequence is TGTGCCAGCAGTTCCAAATATCCGGACAGGAATAATTCACCCCTCCACTTT. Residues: CASSSKYPDRNNSPLHF.

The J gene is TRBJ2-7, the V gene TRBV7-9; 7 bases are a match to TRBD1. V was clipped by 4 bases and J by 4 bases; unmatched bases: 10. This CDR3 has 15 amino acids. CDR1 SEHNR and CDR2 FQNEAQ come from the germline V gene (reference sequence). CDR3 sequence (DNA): TGTGCCAGCAGCTCCCAGACAGGGACGGGGTACGAGCAGTACTTC. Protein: CASSSQTGTGYEQYF.

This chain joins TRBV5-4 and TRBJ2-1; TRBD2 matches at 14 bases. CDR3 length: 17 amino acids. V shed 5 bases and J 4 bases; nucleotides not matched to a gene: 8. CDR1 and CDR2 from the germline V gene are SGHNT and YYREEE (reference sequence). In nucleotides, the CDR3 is TGTGCCAGCAGGACGGGACTAGCGGGAGTCGGGTACAATGAGCAGTTCTTC. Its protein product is CASRTGLAGVGYNEQFF.

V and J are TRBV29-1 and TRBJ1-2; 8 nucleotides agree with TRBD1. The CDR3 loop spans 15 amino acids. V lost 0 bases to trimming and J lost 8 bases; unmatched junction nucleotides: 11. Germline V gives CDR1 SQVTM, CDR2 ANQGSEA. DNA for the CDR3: TGCAGCGTTGAAGATCTGTGGCAGGGGGCGCGAGGCTACACCTTC. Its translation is CSVEDLWQGARGYTF.

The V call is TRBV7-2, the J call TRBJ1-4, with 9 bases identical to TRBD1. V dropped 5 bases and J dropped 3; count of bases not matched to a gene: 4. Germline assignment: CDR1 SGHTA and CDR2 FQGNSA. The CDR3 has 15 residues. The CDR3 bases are TGTGCCAGCAGCCCGGGACAGGGACCTAATGAAAAACTGTTTTTT. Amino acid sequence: CASSPGQGPNEKLFF.

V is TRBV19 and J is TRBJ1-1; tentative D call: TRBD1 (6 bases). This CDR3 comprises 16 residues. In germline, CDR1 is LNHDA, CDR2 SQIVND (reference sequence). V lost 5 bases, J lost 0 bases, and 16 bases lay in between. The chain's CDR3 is CASSPTGTGMNTEAFF. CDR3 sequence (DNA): TGTGCCAGTAGTCCGACCGGCACAGGGATGAACACTGAAGCTTTCTTT.

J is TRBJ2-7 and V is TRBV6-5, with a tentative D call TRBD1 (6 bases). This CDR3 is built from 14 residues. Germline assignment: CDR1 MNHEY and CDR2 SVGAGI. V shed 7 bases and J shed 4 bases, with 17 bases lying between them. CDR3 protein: CASKPDSTLYEQYF. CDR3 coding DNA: TGTGCCAGCAAACCGGACAGCACCCTTTACGAGCAGTACTTC.

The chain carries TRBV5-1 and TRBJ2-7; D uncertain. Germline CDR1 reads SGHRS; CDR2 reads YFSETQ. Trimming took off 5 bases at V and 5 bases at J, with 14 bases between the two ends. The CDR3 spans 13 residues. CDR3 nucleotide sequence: TGCGCCAGCAGTCCCGAGTCAAGCAACGAGCAGTACTTC. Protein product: CASSPESSNEQYF.

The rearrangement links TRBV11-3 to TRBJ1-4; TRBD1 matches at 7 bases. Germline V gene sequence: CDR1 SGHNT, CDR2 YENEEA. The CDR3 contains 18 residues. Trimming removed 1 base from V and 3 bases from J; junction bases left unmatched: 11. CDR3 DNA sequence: TGTGCCAGCAGCTTAGTTAATTTTGAGGGGGCGGCTAATGAAAAACTGTTTTTT. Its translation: CASSLVNFEGAANEKLFF.